This entry features one TCR beta chain sequence. The source of the sample is a study of T cell changes during pregnancy in multiple sclerosis. The protocol was immunoSEQ multiplex PCR, while the TCRdb copy is restricted to in-frame clones and leaves out a portion. The repertoire has 35,000 to 45,000 clones, around nine tenths of them found once; the top ten carry under 0.7%. The sample was CD4+ T cells from peripheral blood mononuclear cells, taken before pregnancy. The clonotype comes from a female donor with multiple sclerosis, enrolled in a pregnancy study.

This chain's CDR3 is CASKETGPSGANVLTF. Here the CDR3 DNA reads TGTGCCAGCAAAGAGACAGGCCCCTCTGGGGCCAACGTCCTGACTTTC. This chain connects TRBV2 to TRBJ2-6; possibly TRBD1 for D (6 bases). V lost 7 bases, J lost 0 bases, and 13 bases lay in between. The CDR3 is 16 amino acids. Germline loops: CDR1 SNHLY, CDR2 FYNNEI.